These 20 T cell receptor beta chains share one sample of origin, sequenced in a study of T cells in Graves' hyperthyroidism and ophthalmopathy. TCR beta CDR3 region amplification was performed from RNA transcripts. The HTBI primer set was used in a first-round RT-PCR of the TCR CDR3. TCRdb fed the multiplex PCR reads into MiXCR, producing one record per CDR3 protein. The sample lists a few hundred thousand distinct CDR3 sequences, about 14% seen once, with about 19% in the top ten. Material for sequencing was blood. Receptors originate from a woman in her 30s with Graves' ophthalmopathy.

Notes on this clonotype: Given a much more abundant clone one base away, this may be a read error. Because it lacks the conserved phenylalanine or tryptophan at the end, this CDR3 is likely a read error. The chain employs TRBV3-1 and TRBJ2-7; D is unresolved. V gave up 4 bases and J gave up 5 bases, with 15 bases separating them. The CDR3 extends over 14 amino acids. Germline V CDR1 and CDR2: LGHDT, YNNKEL (reference sequence). CDR3 loop: CASSRLPESNEQYL. The CDR3 DNA is TGTGCCAGCAGCCGCTTGCCGGAAAGCAACGAGCAGTACCTC.

The V and J genes are TRBV27 and TRBJ1-1; D not certain. CDR1 is MNHEY and CDR2 is SMNVEV in the germline V gene (reference sequence). With 8 bases removed from V and 6 bases from J, the gap between germline ends came to 4 bases. The CDR3 runs to 9 residues. The CDR3 spells CASAAEAFF. The CDR3 bases are TGTGCCAGCGCCGCTGAAGCTTTCTTT.

In its sample, this clonotype was seen a few times. The chain uses TRBV7-9 and TRBJ1-1, with D unclear. Germline V lookup: CDR1 SEHNR, CDR2 FQNEAQ (reference sequence). CDR3 length: 12 residues. V was clipped by 2 bases and J by 5 bases, with 6 bases between them. Written as DNA, the CDR3 is TGTGCCAGCAGCTTATGGTGGACTGAAGCTTTCTTT. Translating gives CASSLWWTEAFF.

This clonotype has at least ten counts. The chain links TRBV7-2 to TRBJ2-7; tentatively, D is TRBD2 (5 bases). CDR3 length: 12 amino acids. Looked up from germline, CDR1 is SGHTA and CDR2 is FQGNSA. V was pared by 10 bases and J by 1 base, with 11 bases between. The DNA of the CDR3 is TGTGCCACCGGCGGGTATTCCTACGAGCAGTACTTC. The encoded protein is CATGGYSYEQYF. Using reference TRBV7-2 and TRBJ2-7 for the parts outside the CDR3, the full variable domain is GAGVSQSPSNKVTEKGKDVELRCDPISGHTALYWYRQSLGQGLEFLIYFQGNSAPDKSGLPSDRFSAERTGGSVSTLTIQRTQQEDSAVYLCATGGYSYEQYFGPGTRLTVT.

This clonotype was seen at least ten times. The V call is TRBV12-3 or TRBV12-4, the J call TRBJ2-3; D could derive from TRBD1 or TRBD2 (6 bases each). This CDR3 is 12 amino acids long. With 6 bases removed from V and 8 bases from J, the gap between germline ends came to 12 bases. CDR3 bases: TGTGCCAGCAGCCCCGGGGGCGTTACGCAGTATTTT. Translated: CASSPGGVTQYF.

The rearrangement links TRBV6-1 to TRBJ2-2; D is possibly TRBD1 (6 bases). The germline V gene has CDR1 MNHNS and CDR2 SASEGT. Trimming took 8 bases from V and 4 from J, leaving 17 bases between them. This CDR3 comprises 15 residues. As DNA, the CDR3 is TGTGCCAGCGGTCCCCGGACAGACCCCACCGGGGAGCTGTTTTTT. Protein product: CASGPRTDPTGELFF.

This chain connects TRBV20-1 to TRBJ2-4; TRBD2 agrees at 10 bases. CDR3 length: 15 amino acids. Germline CDR1 DFQATT, CDR2 SNEGSKA (reference sequence). V was pared by 3 bases and J by 7 bases, with 9 bases of the junction left unmatched. The CDR3 region is CSASPAGGPRNIQYF. The CDR3 DNA follows: TGCAGTGCTAGTCCAGCGGGGGGGCCCCGGAACATTCAGTACTTC.

In its sample, this clonotype was seen many times. The chain employs TRBV18 and TRBJ2-7; D call uncertain. Germline V gives CDR1 KGHSH, CDR2 LQKENI. The CDR3 length is 13 residues. Trimming took off 2 bases at V and 7 bases at J, with 12 bases between the two ends. DNA for the CDR3: TGTGCCAGCTCACCAGGTAACGGGTATGAGCAGTACTTC. The encoded protein is CASSPGNGYEQYF.

In this sample, this clonotype turned up many times. The chain recombines TRBV28 with TRBJ2-1; 8 bases map to TRBD2. Germline loops: CDR1 MDHEN, CDR2 SYDVKM. This CDR3 has 14 residues. V lost 5 bases to trimming and J lost 8 bases; unmatched junction nucleotides: 8. DNA for the CDR3: TGTGCCAGCAGTAGGGGACTAGGCGGGGATGAGCAGTTCTTC. Its translation: CASSRGLGGDEQFF.

About this clonotype itself: Sequence at one end of the junction differs from germline and may be a read error. CDR3 loop: CAISRGGTANTEAFF. For the CDR3, the DNA is TGTGCCATCAGCAGAGGTGGGACGGCAAACACTGAAGCTTTCTTT. This sequence joins TRBV15 and TRBJ1-1; D is perhaps TRBD1 (5 bases). CDR1 and CDR2 (germline): LNHNV, YYDKDF (reference sequence). The CDR3 extends over 15 amino acids.

This clonotype was seen ten or more times. The chain is built from TRBV5-6 and TRBJ2-6; D ambiguous. The CDR3 runs to 15 residues. Per the germline V gene, CDR1 is SGHDT and CDR2 is YYEEEE. Trimming cost V 0 bases and J 8 bases, with 12 bases left between them. CDR3 in DNA: TGTGCCAGCAGCTTGGGACGTAGTCGAACCAACGTCCTGACTTTC. Translation: CASSLGRSRTNVLTF. The complete variable domain, with remaining parts taken from reference TRBV5-6 and TRBJ2-6, reads DAGVTQSPTHLIKTRGQQVTLRCSPKSGHDTVSWYQQALGQGPQFIFQYYEEEERQRGNFPDRFSGHQFPNYSSELNVNALLLGDSALYLCASSLGRSRTNVLTFGAGSRLTVL.

This clonotype was picked up a small number of times. DNA for the CDR3: TGTGCCAGCAGCCCAGGTCCAGGGGGGAATAACTATGGCTACACCTTC. Translated: CASSPGPGGNNYGYTF. This chain links TRBV7-9 with TRBJ1-2, with 7 bases matching TRBD1. Germline V lookup: CDR1 SEHNR, CDR2 FQNEAQ (reference sequence). V shed 5 bases and J 1 base; nucleotides not matched to a gene: 10. The CDR3 runs 16 residues.

This clonotype came up many times. V and J are TRBV6-1 and TRBJ1-1; D is ambiguous. Germline V gene sequence: CDR1 MNHNS, CDR2 SASEGT. The CDR3 extends over 12 amino acids. V dropped 9 bases and J dropped 2 bases, with 10 bases sitting between them. DNA for the CDR3: TGTGCCAGTAGGAGAACCAACACTGAAGCTTTCTTT. Translation gives CASRRTNTEAFF.

This clonotype was counted at least ten times. This chain links TRBV28 with TRBJ1-3, with no clear D. The germline CDR1 and CDR2 sequences are MDHEN and SYDVKM. This CDR3 comprises 16 residues. Trimming left V 3 bases short and J 4 bases short, with 16 bases between. The CDR3 sequence: CASSLREGLGGNTIYF. In DNA, the CDR3 is TGTGCCAGCAGTTTGAGGGAAGGTTTAGGAGGAAACACCATATATTTT.

At least ten counts were recorded for this clonotype. The chain carries TRBV20-1 and TRBJ2-5; the match to TRBD2 covers 10 bases. Per the germline V gene, CDR1 is DFQATT and CDR2 is SNEGSKA (reference sequence). J was trimmed by 2 bases and V by 6 bases; bases with no gene match: 15. CDR3 length equals 17 residues. The CDR3: CSAQEAGGYGYQETQYF. CDR3 coding DNA: TGCAGTGCCCAGGAAGCGGGGGGGTACGGCTATCAAGAGACCCAGTACTTC.

The CDR3 here is CASSIDGTGGGQPQHF. CDR3 bases: TGTGCCAGTAGTATAGACGGGACAGGGGGCGGTCAGCCCCAGCATTTT. The rearrangement joins TRBV19 to TRBJ1-5, with 12 bases fitting TRBD1. V was pared by 0 bases and J by 6 bases, with 3 bases of the junction left unmatched. Germline CDR1 LNHDA, CDR2 SQIVND (reference sequence). The CDR3 spans 16 residues.

This clonotype occurred many times. The CDR3 protein is CASSQDGANSPLHF. The CDR3 DNA reads as TGTGCCAGCAGCCAAGATGGGGCTAATTCACCCCTCCACTTT. The chain has TRBV3-1 and TRBJ1-6, with a tentative D call TRBD1 (5 bases). CDR1 and CDR2 from the germline V gene are LGHDT and YNNKEL (reference sequence). The CDR3 sequence is 14 residues long. The germline V and J ends were trimmed by 0 bases and 6 bases, with 6 bases remaining between them.

The rearrangement joins TRBV6-1 to TRBJ1-5, with D tentatively TRBD1 (5 bases). The CDR3 loop spans 17 amino acids. Germline V gene data show CDR1 as MNHNS and CDR2 as SASEGT. Trimming took off 7 bases at V and 0 bases at J, with 19 bases between the two ends. CDR3 coding DNA: TGTGCCAGCAACCTTGGTGGGGCCGGCAATAGCAATCAGCCCCAGCATTTT. Its translation is CASNLGGAGNSNQPQHF.

This clonotype has a count of ten or more. The rearrangement joins TRBV18 to TRBJ1-6, with D tentatively TRBD1 (5 bases). This CDR3 region has 17 residues. Germline V gene sequence: CDR1 KGHSH, CDR2 LQKENI. V was pared by 1 base and J by 9 bases, with 19 bases between. Here the CDR3 DNA reads TGTGCCAGCTCACCACTCTCCAAGGGGACCAAGGGTTCACCCCTCCACTTT. Translation gives CASSPLSKGTKGSPLHF.

This clonotype came up many times. CDR3 protein: CSAIRTGSYEQYF. In nucleotides, the CDR3 is TGCAGTGCTATAAGGACAGGGAGCTACGAGCAGTACTTC. The V and J genes are TRBV20-1 and TRBJ2-7, with 8 bases lining up with TRBD1. Germline V gives CDR1 DFQATT, CDR2 SNEGSKA (reference sequence). The CDR3 has 13 amino acids. Trimming at V came to 4 bases and at J to 3 bases, leaving 5 bases not matched to a gene.